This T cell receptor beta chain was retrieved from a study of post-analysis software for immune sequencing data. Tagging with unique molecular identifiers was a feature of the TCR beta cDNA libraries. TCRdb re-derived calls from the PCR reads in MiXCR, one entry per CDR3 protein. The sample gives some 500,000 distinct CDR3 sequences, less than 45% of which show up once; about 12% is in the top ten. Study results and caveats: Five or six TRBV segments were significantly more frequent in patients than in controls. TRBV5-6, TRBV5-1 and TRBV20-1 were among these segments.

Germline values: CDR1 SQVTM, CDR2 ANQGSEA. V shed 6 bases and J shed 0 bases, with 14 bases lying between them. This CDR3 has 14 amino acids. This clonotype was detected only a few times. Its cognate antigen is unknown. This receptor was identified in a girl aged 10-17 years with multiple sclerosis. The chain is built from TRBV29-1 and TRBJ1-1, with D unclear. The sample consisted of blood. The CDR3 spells CSVRAPRMNTEAFF. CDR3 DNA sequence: TGCAGCGTCCGGGCCCCCCGGATGAACACTGAAGCTTTCTTT.